This T cell receptor (beta chain) was recovered during a study of T-cell reconstitution after alpha-beta-depleted transplantation in children. Using unique molecular identifiers, the investigators prepared the TCRbeta library. TCRdb re-analysed the PCR reads in MiXCR, keeping a single row per CDR3 protein. The sample lists 600,000 to 700,000 distinct CDR3 sequences, roughly 14% occurring once. Study-wide results and caveats: Newly produced T cells mostly provided counts and TCRbeta diversity after one year, as hyperexpanded clones declined. In some patients, recipient T cells and intrathymic progenitors surviving conditioning explained high day-60 diversity. In patients about two months after transplant, alpha-beta T cells reportedly arose from several hundred expanded graft clones.

This clonotype was seen many times. The target antigen is unknown. This CDR3 has 15 residues. The V gene's germline CDR1 is SGHRS and CDR2 YFSETQ. Trimming shortened V by 5 bases and J by 8 bases, and 20 bases separated the two germline ends. This specimen consisted of PBMCs, obtained before TCRalphabeta/CD19-depleted stem cell transplant. This TCR was recovered from a girl aged 2-15 years with congenital amegakaryocytic thrombocytopenia, due to receive a stem cell transplant. The chain is built from TRBV5-1 and TRBJ2-1; D not resolved. The CDR3 nucleotides are TGCGCCAGCAGGAAGAACGGCGCCGGCGTTCATGAGCAGTTCTTC. Its translation is CASRKNGAGVHEQFF.